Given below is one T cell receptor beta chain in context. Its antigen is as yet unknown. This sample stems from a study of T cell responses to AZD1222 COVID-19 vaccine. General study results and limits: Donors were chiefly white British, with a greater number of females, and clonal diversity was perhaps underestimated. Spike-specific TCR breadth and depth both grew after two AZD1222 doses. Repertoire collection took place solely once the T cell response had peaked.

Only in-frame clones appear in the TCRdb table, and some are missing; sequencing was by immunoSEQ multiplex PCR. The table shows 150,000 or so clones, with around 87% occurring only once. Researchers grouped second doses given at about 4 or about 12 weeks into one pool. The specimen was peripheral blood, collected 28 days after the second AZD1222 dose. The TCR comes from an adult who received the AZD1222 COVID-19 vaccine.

The chain's CDR3 is CSVQTSGIGGELFF. The CDR3 bases are TGCAGCGTTCAGACTAGCGGGATTGGCGGGGAGCTGTTTTTT. This chain uses TRBV29-1 with TRBJ2-2, with 11 bases matching TRBD2. Trimming at V came to 5 bases and at J to 7 bases, leaving 6 bases not matched to a gene. The CDR3 is 14 residues long. Looked up from germline, CDR1 is SQVTM and CDR2 is ANQGSEA.